This TCR beta chain was retrieved from a study of T cells after yellow fever vaccination. Findings of the study overall: By day 5 rather than day 15, the secondary response had peaked, though it was weaker. Post-booster repertoires contained most primary-vaccination clones again (around 96% CD4, about 88% CD8).

Germline CDR1 reads SGHDN; CDR2 reads FVKESK. This CDR3 is built from 13 residues. V dropped 3 bases and J dropped 2; count of bases not matched to a gene: 0. From the 5' RACE reads, TCRdb called clonotypes with MiXCR, one entry per CDR3 protein. Among about 120,000 distinct CDR3 sequences listed, approximately 7.1% were seen once. The table lists this clonotype with many counts. The target antigen is unknown. This TCR was sampled from a man younger than 35 who received the YFV17D yellow fever vaccine. Material: CD4+ T cells sorted from PBMCs, obtained roughly seven weeks after the first yellow fever vaccination. The J gene is TRBJ2-5, the V gene TRBV14; 7 nucleotides agree with TRBD1. CDR3 in amino acids: CASSQGQQETQYF. The CDR3 nucleotides read TGTGCCAGCAGCCAGGGACAGCAAGAGACCCAGTACTTC. The full variable domain, rest sourced from reference TRBV14 and TRBJ2-5, is EAGVTQFPSHSVIEKGQTVTLRCDPISGHDNLYWYRRVMGKEIKFLLHFVKESKQDESGMPNNRFLAERTGGTYSTLKVQPAELEDSGVYFCASSQGQQETQYFGPGTRLLVL.